This T cell receptor beta chain was sequenced in a study of cytomegalovirus exposure and HLA in healthy donors. As concerns this clone: Its antigen is undetermined.

This PCR relied on a set of 60 Vbeta primers and 13 Jbeta primers. TCRdb's table, derived via immunoSEQ multiplex PCR, lists solely in-frame clones and lacks some. The sample consists of 95,000 to 150,000 clones, roughly 80% of them appearing once. Findings and limits, study-wide: What a later analysis reportedly showed was that an Asian-associated ancestry cluster had fewer N-insertions than the approximately 670-donor mean.

With 7 bases clipped from V and 6 bases from J, the junction kept 18 bases outside the gene matches. The CDR3 has 17 amino acids. Germline CDR1 SGHVS, CDR2 FNYEAQ. The gene calls are TRBV7-6 and TRBJ2-5, with 9 bases identical to TRBD2. This TCR came from a young man in good health and CMV-seronegative. The sample consisted of PBMCs. Here the CDR3 DNA reads TGTGCCAGCATCCCGCAGTTGGGGGCGGGGGGGAGGAAGACCCAGTACTTC. It encodes CASIPQLGAGGRKTQYF.